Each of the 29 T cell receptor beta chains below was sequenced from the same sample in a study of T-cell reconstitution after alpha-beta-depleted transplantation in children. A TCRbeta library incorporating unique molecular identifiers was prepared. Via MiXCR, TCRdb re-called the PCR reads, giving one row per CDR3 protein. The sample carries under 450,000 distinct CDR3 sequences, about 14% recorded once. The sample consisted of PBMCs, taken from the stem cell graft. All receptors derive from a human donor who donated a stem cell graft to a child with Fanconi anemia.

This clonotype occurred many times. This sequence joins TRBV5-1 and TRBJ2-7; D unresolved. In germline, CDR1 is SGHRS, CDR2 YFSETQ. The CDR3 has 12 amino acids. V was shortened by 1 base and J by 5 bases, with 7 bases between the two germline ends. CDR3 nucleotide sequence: TGCGCCAGCAGCTTGAATTGGAACGAGCAGTACTTC. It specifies CASSLNWNEQYF.

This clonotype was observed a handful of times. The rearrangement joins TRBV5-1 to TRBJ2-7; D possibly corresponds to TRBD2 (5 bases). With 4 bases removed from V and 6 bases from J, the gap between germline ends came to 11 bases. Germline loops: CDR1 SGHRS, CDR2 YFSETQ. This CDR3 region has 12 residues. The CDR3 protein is CASSPDSGEQYF. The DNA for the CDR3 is TGCGCCAGCAGCCCGGACTCTGGCGAGCAGTACTTC.

CDR3 DNA: TGCGCCAGCTGTCTGGGACAGACGAACACTGAAGCTTTCTTT. Protein sequence: CASCLGQTNTEAFF. This chain links TRBV5-1 with TRBJ1-1; 7 positions match TRBD1. Germline V lookup: CDR1 SGHRS, CDR2 YFSETQ. After removal of 7 bases from V and 1 base from J, the junction contained 7 bases not matched to a gene. The length of the CDR3 is 14 residues.

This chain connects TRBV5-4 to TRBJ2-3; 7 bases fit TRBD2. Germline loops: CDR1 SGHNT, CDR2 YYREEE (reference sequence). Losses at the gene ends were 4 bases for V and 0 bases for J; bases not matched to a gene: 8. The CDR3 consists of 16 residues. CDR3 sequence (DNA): TGTGCCAGCAGCATCCCGCGGGGGACTAGCACAGATACGCAGTATTTT. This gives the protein CASSIPRGTSTDTQYF.

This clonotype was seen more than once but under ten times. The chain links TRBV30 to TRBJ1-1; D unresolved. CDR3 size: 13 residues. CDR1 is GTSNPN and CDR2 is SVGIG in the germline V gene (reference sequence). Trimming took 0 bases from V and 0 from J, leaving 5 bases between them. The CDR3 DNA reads TGTGCCTGGAGTGTAGATGTGAACACTGAAGCTTTCTTT. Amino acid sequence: CAWSVDVNTEAFF.

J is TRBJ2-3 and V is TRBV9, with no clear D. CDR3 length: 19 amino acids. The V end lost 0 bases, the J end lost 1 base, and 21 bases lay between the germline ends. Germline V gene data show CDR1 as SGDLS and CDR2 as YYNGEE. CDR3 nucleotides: TGTGCCAGCAGCGTAGGATTCCCCGGCGGCCCTATCCGCACAGATACGCAGTATTTT. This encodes CASSVGFPGGPIRTDTQYF.

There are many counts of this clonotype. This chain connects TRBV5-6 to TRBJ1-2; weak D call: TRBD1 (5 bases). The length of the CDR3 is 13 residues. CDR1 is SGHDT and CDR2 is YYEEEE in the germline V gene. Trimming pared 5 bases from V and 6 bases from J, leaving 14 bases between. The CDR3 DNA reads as TGTGCCAGCAGTAAGTCAGGGAACCATGGCTACACCTTC. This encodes CASSKSGNHGYTF.

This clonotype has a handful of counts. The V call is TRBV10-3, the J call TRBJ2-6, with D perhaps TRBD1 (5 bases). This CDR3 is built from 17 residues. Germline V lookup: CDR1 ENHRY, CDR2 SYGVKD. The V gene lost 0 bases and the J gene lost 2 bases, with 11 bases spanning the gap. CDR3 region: CAISESTARAGANVLTF. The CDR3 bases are TGTGCCATCAGTGAGTCGACTGCCAGGGCTGGGGCCAACGTCCTGACTTTC.

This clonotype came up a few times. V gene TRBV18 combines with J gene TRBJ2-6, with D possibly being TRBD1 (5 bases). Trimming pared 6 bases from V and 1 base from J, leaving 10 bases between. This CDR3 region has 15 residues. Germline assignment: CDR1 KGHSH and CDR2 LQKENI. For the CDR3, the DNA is TGTGCCAGCTCTAACCAGGGATCTGGGGCCAACGTCCTGACTTTC. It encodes CASSNQGSGANVLTF.

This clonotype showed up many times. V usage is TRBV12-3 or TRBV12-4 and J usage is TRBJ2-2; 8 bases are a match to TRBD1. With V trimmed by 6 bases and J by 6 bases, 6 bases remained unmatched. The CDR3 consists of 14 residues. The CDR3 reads CASSLTGASGELFF. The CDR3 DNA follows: TGTGCCAGCAGCCTGACAGGGGCCTCCGGGGAGCTGTTTTTT.

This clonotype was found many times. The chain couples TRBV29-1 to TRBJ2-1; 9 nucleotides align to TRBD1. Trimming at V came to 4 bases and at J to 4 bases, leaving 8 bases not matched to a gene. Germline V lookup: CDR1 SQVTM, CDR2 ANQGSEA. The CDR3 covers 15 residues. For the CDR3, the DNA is TGCAGCGTTGTCAGGGGACAGGGTTCTTACAATGAGCAGTTCTTC. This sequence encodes CSVVRGQGSYNEQFF.

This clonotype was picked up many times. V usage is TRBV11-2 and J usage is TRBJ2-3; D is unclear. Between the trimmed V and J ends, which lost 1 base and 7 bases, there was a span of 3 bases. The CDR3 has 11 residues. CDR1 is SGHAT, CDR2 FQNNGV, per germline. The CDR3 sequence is CASSLVYTQYF. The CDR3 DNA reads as TGTGCCAGCAGCTTAGTATATACGCAGTATTTT. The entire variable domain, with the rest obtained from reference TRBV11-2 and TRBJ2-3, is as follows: EAGVAQSPRYKIIEKRQSVAFWCNPISGHATLYWYQQILGQGPKLLIQFQNNGVVDDSQLPKDRFSAERLKGVDSTLKIQPAKLEDSAVYLCASSLVYTQYFGPGTRLTVL.

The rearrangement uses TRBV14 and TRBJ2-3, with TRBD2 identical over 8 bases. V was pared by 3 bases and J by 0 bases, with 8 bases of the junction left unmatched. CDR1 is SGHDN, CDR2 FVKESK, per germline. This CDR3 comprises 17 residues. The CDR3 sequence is CASSHRIAGSSTDTQYF. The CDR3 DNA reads TGTGCCAGCAGCCACCGAATAGCGGGATCTAGCACAGATACGCAGTATTTT.

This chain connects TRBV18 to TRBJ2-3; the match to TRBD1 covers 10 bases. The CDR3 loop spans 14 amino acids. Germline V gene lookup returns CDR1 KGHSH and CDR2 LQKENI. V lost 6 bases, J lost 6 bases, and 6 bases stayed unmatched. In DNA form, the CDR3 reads TGTGCCAGCTCGGCGCCGGGACAGGGGGATACGCAGTATTTT. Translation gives CASSAPGQGDTQYF.

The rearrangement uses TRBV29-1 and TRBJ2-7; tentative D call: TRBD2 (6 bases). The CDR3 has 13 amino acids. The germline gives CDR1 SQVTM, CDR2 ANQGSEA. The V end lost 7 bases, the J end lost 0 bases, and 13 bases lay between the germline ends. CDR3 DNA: TGCAGCGCCGCGGGGCCGTTCTCCTACGAGCAGTACTTC. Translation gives CSAAGPFSYEQYF.

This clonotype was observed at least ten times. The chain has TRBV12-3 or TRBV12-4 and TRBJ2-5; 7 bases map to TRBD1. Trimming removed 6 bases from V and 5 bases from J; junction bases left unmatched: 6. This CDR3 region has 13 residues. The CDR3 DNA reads TGTGCCAGCAGGACGACAGGGATCGAGACCCAGTACTTC. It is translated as CASRTTGIETQYF.

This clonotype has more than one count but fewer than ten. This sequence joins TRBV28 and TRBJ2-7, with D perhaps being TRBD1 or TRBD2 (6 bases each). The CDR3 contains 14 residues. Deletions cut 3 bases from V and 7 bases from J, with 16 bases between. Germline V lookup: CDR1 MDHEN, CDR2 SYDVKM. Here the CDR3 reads CASSFWRGSGEQYV. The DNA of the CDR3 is TGTGCCAGCAGTTTCTGGAGGGGGTCTGGGGAGCAGTACGTC.

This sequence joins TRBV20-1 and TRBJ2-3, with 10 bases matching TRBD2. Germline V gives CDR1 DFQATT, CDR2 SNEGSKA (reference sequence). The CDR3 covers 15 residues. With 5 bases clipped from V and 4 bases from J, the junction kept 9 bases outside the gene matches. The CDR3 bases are TGCAGTGCTGGCGGGCTCCTAGCGGGGGCAGATACGCAGTATTTT. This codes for CSAGGLLAGADTQYF.

The CDR3 is CASRPRGQIVEAFF. The DNA for the CDR3 is TGTGCCAGCCGACCCAGGGGGCAGATTGTAGAAGCTTTCTTT. The chain links TRBV13 to TRBJ1-1, with 8 bases fitting TRBD1. There are 14 residues in the CDR3. V gave up 8 bases and J gave up 8 bases; unmatched junction bases: 13. CDR1 and CDR2 (germline): PRHDT, FYEKMQ (reference sequence).

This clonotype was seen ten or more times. Here the CDR3 reads CSVYRWDTQYF. CDR3 sequence (DNA): TGCAGCGTTTACAGGTGGGATACGCAGTATTTT. The chain links TRBV29-1 to TRBJ2-3; tentatively, D is TRBD1 (5 bases). The CDR3 sequence is 11 residues long. V dropped 5 bases and J dropped 6 bases, with 9 bases sitting between them. Germline CDR1 reads SQVTM; CDR2 reads ANQGSEA.

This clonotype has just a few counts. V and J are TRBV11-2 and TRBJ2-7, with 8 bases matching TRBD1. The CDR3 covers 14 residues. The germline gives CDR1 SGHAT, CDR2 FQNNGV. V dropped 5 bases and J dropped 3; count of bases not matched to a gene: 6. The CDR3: CASSLSTGGYEQYV. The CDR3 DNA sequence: TGTGCCAGCAGCCTATCAACAGGGGGCTACGAGCAGTACGTC.

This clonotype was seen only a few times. CDR3 protein: CASSSGSGLGNEQFF. The CDR3 DNA reads as TGTGCCAGCAGCTCCGGGTCCGGTCTGGGGAATGAGCAGTTCTTC. This chain joins TRBV7-8 and TRBJ2-1; D remains ambiguous. CDR3 size: 15 residues. Germline lookup yields CDR1 SGHVS and CDR2 FQNEAQ. V was trimmed by 4 bases and J by 7 bases, leaving 17 bases between them.

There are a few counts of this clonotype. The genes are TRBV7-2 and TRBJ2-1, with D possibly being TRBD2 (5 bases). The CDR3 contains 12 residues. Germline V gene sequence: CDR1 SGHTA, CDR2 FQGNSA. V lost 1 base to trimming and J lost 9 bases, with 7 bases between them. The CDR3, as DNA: TGTGCCAGCAGCTTAGTAGGAGGTGAGCAGTTCTTC. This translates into CASSLVGGEQFF.

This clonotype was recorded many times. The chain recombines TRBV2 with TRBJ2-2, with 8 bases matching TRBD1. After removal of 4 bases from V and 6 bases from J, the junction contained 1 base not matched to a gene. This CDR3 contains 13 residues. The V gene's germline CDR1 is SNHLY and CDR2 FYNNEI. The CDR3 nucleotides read TGTGCCAGCAGTGGGACAGGGCCCGGGGAGCTGTTTTTT. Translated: CASSGTGPGELFF.

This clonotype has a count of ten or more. The CDR3 reads CAISARDRVWNGYTF. The CDR3 DNA reads as TGTGCCATCAGTGCTCGGGACAGGGTGTGGAATGGCTACACCTTC. The chain has TRBV10-3 and TRBJ1-2; TRBD1 matches at 9 bases. From germline, CDR1 is ENHRY and CDR2 SYGVKD. CDR3 size: 15 residues. V trimming: 4 bases; J trimming: 6 bases; junction bases outside the gene matches: 9.

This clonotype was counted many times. The CDR3 DNA reads as TGTGCTAGTGCCTCGGACAGCTCTGGAAACACCATATATTTT. This gives the protein CASASDSSGNTIYF. J is TRBJ1-3 and V is TRBV12-5; D perhaps matches TRBD1 (6 bases). The V end lost 7 bases, the J end lost 0 bases, and 10 bases lay between the germline ends. The CDR3 spans 14 residues. Germline lookup yields CDR1 LGHNT and CDR2 FRNRAP.

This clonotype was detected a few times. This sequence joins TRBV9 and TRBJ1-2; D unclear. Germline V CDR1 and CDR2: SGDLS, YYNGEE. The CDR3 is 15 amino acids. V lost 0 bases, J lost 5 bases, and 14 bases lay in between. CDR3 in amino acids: CASSVEATDRYGYTF. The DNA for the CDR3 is TGTGCCAGCAGCGTAGAGGCAACAGATCGATATGGCTACACCTTC.

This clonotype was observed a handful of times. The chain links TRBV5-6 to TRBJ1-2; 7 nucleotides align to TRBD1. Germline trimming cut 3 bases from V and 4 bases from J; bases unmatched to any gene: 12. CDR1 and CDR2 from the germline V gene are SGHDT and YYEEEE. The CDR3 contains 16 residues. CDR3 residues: CASSWGDRAGSYGYTF. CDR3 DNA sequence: TGTGCCAGCAGCTGGGGTGACAGGGCTGGGAGCTATGGCTACACCTTC.

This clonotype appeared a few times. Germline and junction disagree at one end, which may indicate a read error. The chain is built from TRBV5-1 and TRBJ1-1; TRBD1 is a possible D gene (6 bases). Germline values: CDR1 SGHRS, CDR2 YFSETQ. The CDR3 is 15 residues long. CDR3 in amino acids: CASSSDGRGNAEAFF. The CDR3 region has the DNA TGCGCCAGCAGCTCGGATGGAAGGGGGAACGCTGAAGCTTTCTTT.